These 28 T cell receptor beta chains were sequenced from one sample in a study of PD-1 blockade in mismatch repair-deficient tumors. Clones were sequenced by immunoSEQ multiplex PCR, and TCRdb holds only the in-frame ones, with some missing. The data show 8,500 to 10,000 clones, approximately 84% seen once. No antigen has been assigned to these receptors. This sample's time point: approximately 10-day in vitro stimulation with candidate neoantigen peptide 2. This specimen consisted of cells cultured in vitro, obtained from a patient treated with pembrolizumab. Receptors were obtained from an adult with mismatch repair-deficient cancer.

The V gene is TRBV25-1, the J gene TRBJ2-1; weak D call: TRBD2 (7 bases). The CDR3 runs 16 residues. Trimming left V 7 bases short and J 4 bases short, with 20 bases between. CDR1 is MGHDK, CDR2 SYGVNS, per germline. CDR3 sequence (DNA): TGTGCCAGCAATCCCCTCGGGGGGCTAGATTACAATGAGCAGTTCTTC. Encoded protein: CASNPLGGLDYNEQFF.

The CDR3 bases are TGTGCCAGTAGTCGGGGCTGGGACTCCTACGAGCAGTACTTC. It codes for CASSRGWDSYEQYF. The chain has TRBV19 and TRBJ2-7; D may be TRBD1 or TRBD2 (5 bases each). Germline values: CDR1 LNHDA, CDR2 SQIVND (reference sequence). V dropped 5 bases and J dropped 0 bases, with 11 bases sitting between them. The CDR3 has 14 residues.

The chain joins TRBV5-1 to TRBJ1-1; D gene uncertain. V shed 3 bases and J shed 11 bases, with 11 bases lying between them. This CDR3 spans 11 amino acids. Germline V gene sequence: CDR1 SGHRS, CDR2 YFSETQ. CDR3 nucleotides: TGCGCCAGCAGCTCCGGTCTTGGGGCTTTCTTT. This codes for CASSSGLGAFF.

The CDR3 DNA reads as TGTGCCAGTAGTACCGACACAAACGATTCACCCCTCCACTTT. Translation gives CASSTDTNDSPLHF. The chain carries TRBV19 and TRBJ1-6, with unresolved D. V was shortened by 4 bases and J by 8 bases, with 12 bases between the two germline ends. Germline V gene lookup returns CDR1 LNHDA and CDR2 SQIVND (reference sequence). The CDR3 loop spans 14 amino acids.

The chain carries TRBV29-1 and TRBJ1-1; possibly TRBD1 for D (6 bases). The germline V gene encodes CDR1 SQVTM and CDR2 ANQGSEA. Trimming cost V 6 bases and J 3 bases, with 11 bases left between them. There are 12 residues in the CDR3. The CDR3 DNA reads as TGCAGCGTCTCTACAGGGTACACTGAAGCTTTCTTT. It specifies CSVSTGYTEAFF.

Of note for this clone: Because the CDR3 is missing its conserved closing phenylalanine or tryptophan, this is likely a read error. The DNA is left out, because the CDR3 cannot be placed on it with certainty; the CDR3 is given as TCRdb lists it. V usage is TRBV6-9 and J usage is TRBJ2-7; no check of the table's D call, TRBD2, against the DNA was made. Germline CDR1 is MNHGY and CDR2 is SVAAGI. 11 amino acids form the CDR3, both terminal residues included. Here the CDR3 reads CASRRLAGTRL.

This sequence joins TRBV27 and TRBJ2-4; no definite D call. The CDR3 is 16 residues long. Germline assignment: CDR1 MNHEY and CDR2 SMNVEV (reference sequence). V lost 0 bases and J 3 bases, leaving 12 bases between the germline ends. DNA for the CDR3: TGTGCCAGCAGTTTATCGAGGCAAATAGGCAAAAACATTCAGTACTTC. This gives the protein CASSLSRQIGKNIQYF.

The CDR3 nucleotides read TGCGCCAGCAGCTTCTTCACTGGGGCCAACGTCCTGACTTTC. Translation gives CASSFFTGANVLTF. The rearrangement uses TRBV5-1 and TRBJ2-6, with D uncertain. The CDR3 runs 14 residues. V was shortened by 2 bases and J by 2 bases, with 5 bases between the two germline ends. CDR1 is SGHRS and CDR2 is YFSETQ in the germline V gene.

The rearrangement joins TRBV5-1 to TRBJ1-1, with a weak D call TRBD1 (5 bases). The germline CDR1 and CDR2 sequences are SGHRS and YFSETQ. Trimming took 7 bases from V and 1 from J, leaving 14 bases between them. This CDR3 is built from 14 residues. The CDR3 region has the DNA TGCGCCAGCGAGGATGGGCAGGGGAACACTGAAGCTTTCTTT. Its protein product is CASEDGQGNTEAFF.

The rearrangement joins TRBV5-1 to TRBJ2-1, with 7 bases lining up with TRBD1. The length of the CDR3 is 17 residues. V lost 0 bases and J lost 8; bases outside the gene matches: 14. Germline values: CDR1 SGHRS, CDR2 YFSETQ. Here the CDR3 DNA reads TGCGCCAGCAGCTTGGCCAATACGGCAGGGGGTGGCCATGAGCAGTTCTTC. Encoded protein: CASSLANTAGGGHEQFF.

The chain has TRBV5-1 and TRBJ2-7, with a possible D match to TRBD2 (5 bases). The CDR3 has 15 amino acids. Trimming took off 0 bases at V and 0 bases at J, with 10 bases between the two ends. Germline lookup yields CDR1 SGHRS and CDR2 YFSETQ. CDR3 DNA sequence: TGCGCCAGCAGCTTGGCACGACTAACCTCCTACGAGCAGTACTTC. The encoded protein is CASSLARLTSYEQYF.

CDR3 sequence reads: CASRTLAGVPREQFF. CDR3 DNA: TGTGCCAGCAGGACACTAGCGGGAGTACCCCGAGAGCAGTTCTTC. The chain combines TRBV2 with TRBJ2-1, with 11 bases that match TRBD2. V dropped 6 bases and J dropped 10; count of bases not matched to a gene: 11. Germline loops: CDR1 SNHLY, CDR2 FYNNEI. There are 15 residues in the CDR3.

J is TRBJ2-4 and V is TRBV1; the table's D call of TRBD2 was not tested on the DNA. TRBV1 is classified as a pseudogene. This CDR3 contains 18 residues. This CDR3 reads CTSSQEASGSIGRNIQYF. Here the CDR3 DNA reads TGCACCAGCAGCCAAGAAGCTAGCGGGAGTATTGGGAGAAACATTCAGTACTTC.

This chain uses TRBV6-6 with TRBJ2-3; 13 nucleotides line up with TRBD2. CDR3 length equals 14 residues. Germline loops: CDR1 MNHNY, CDR2 SVGAGI (reference sequence). After removal of 6 bases from V and 6 bases from J, the junction contained 3 bases not matched to a gene. CDR3 in DNA: TGTGCCAGCAGGACTAGCGGGAGGTCGGATACGCAGTATTTT. Residues: CASRTSGRSDTQYF.

This chain uses TRBV18 with TRBJ1-1; D remains ambiguous. The CDR3 loop spans 14 amino acids. Germline assignment: CDR1 KGHSH and CDR2 LQKENI. V was trimmed by 6 bases and J by 3 bases, leaving 14 bases between them. The CDR3 protein is CASSLDQWHTEAFF. In DNA, the CDR3 is TGTGCCAGCTCCTTGGATCAATGGCACACTGAAGCTTTCTTT.

The J gene is TRBJ2-7, the V gene TRBV28; TRBD1 might be the D (6 bases). The germline V and J ends were trimmed by 3 bases and 4 bases, with 13 bases remaining between them. The CDR3 sequence is 14 residues long. Germline V gene sequence: CDR1 MDHEN, CDR2 SYDVKM. CDR3 loop: CASSLTGHSYEQYF. The CDR3 DNA reads TGTGCCAGCAGTTTGACGGGACATTCTTACGAGCAGTACTTC.

V is TRBV29-1 and J is TRBJ1-2, with D possibly TRBD1 on 5 matching bases. Trimming took 4 bases from V and 3 from J, leaving 15 bases between them. The CDR3 length is 14 residues. CDR1 is SQVTM, CDR2 ANQGSEA, per germline. The CDR3 region is CSVAEGLRDYGYTF. In nucleotides, the CDR3 is TGCAGCGTTGCTGAGGGGTTGCGGGACTATGGCTACACCTTC.

This clone was counted only a few times. The chain is built from TRBV28 and TRBJ2-4, with 9 bases identical to TRBD1. The trim removed 0 bases at V and 3 bases at J, leaving 9 bases unmatched. The V gene's germline CDR1 is MDHEN and CDR2 SYDVKM. The CDR3 is made up of 18 amino acids. The CDR3 coding sequence is TGTGCCAGCAGTTTATGGCAGACAGGGGGTAAGAACAAAAACATTCAGTACTTC. As protein: CASSLWQTGGKNKNIQYF.

J is TRBJ2-5 and V is TRBV28, with unresolved D. The germline V gene has CDR1 MDHEN and CDR2 SYDVKM. Trimming removed 6 bases at V and 7 bases at J, with 15 bases between. The CDR3 has 13 residues. The CDR3 loop reads CASSTRSPATQYF. CDR3 sequence (DNA): TGTGCCAGCAGCACACGGAGTCCAGCGACCCAGTACTTC.

This chain joins TRBV11-2 and TRBJ1-4; 10 bases line up with TRBD1. This CDR3 has 15 amino acids. V dropped 2 bases and J dropped 8; count of bases not matched to a gene: 5. The germline V gene encodes CDR1 SGHAT and CDR2 FQNNGV. The DNA for the CDR3 is TGTGCCAGCAGCTTAATGGGACAGGGGTACGAAAAACTGTTTTTT. It codes for CASSLMGQGYEKLFF.

The chain couples TRBV6-6 to TRBJ2-1; D not resolved. This CDR3 region has 13 residues. The V gene lost 2 bases and the J gene lost 12 bases, with 14 bases spanning the gap. Looked up from germline, CDR1 is MNHNY and CDR2 is SVGAGI (reference sequence). The CDR3 loop reads CASSYPPPQGQFF. The CDR3, as DNA: TGTGCCAGCAGTTACCCTCCCCCTCAAGGGCAGTTCTTC.

The CDR3: CASSQTNRGTTQDPEAFF. The CDR3 nucleotides read TGCGCCAGCAGCCAGACGAACAGGGGCACTACCCAGGATCCTGAAGCTTTCTTT. The J gene is TRBJ1-1, the V gene TRBV4-1; 7 positions match TRBD1. The junction had 19 bases not matched to a gene; V was cut back by 3 bases and J by 6 bases. The CDR3 loop spans 18 amino acids. Germline loops: CDR1 MGHRA, CDR2 YSYEKL.

This clone was picked up one time. The rearrangement uses TRBV30 and TRBJ1-2; D is unclear. Germline V lookup: CDR1 GTSNPN, CDR2 SVGIG (reference sequence). With 2 bases removed from V and 4 bases from J, the gap between germline ends came to 14 bases. The CDR3 contains 14 residues. The CDR3 reads CAWSHNGQGYGYTF. Here the CDR3 DNA reads TGTGCCTGGAGTCATAACGGGCAAGGCTATGGCTACACCTTC.

This clone was seen just once. The genes are TRBV7-9 and TRBJ2-1; 12 bases line up with TRBD2. V lost 5 bases to trimming and J lost 4 bases; unmatched junction nucleotides: 3. CDR1 and CDR2 from the germline V gene are SEHNR and FQNEAQ (reference sequence). The CDR3 sequence is 15 residues long. CDR3 DNA sequence: TGTGCCAGCAGCCGGACTAGCGGGATGTACAATGAGCAGTTCTTC. This encodes CASSRTSGMYNEQFF.

The chain couples TRBV6-1 to TRBJ1-2; no clear D. Germline loops: CDR1 MNHNS, CDR2 SASEGT. The CDR3 is 19 residues long. V was clipped by 2 bases and J by 6 bases, with 28 bases between them. As DNA, the CDR3 is TGTGCCAGCAGTGAACCCCAGCCCGCACCCCTCTATTTCGGAGATGGCTACACCTTC. This sequence encodes CASSEPQPAPLYFGDGYTF.

The chain has TRBV18 and TRBJ1-2, with D maybe TRBD1 (5 bases). In germline, CDR1 is KGHSH, CDR2 LQKENI. The ends were cut back, 3 bases at V and 3 bases at J, with 17 bases in the middle. This CDR3 has 16 residues. Here the CDR3 reads CASSPNTWTNYYGYTF. As DNA, the CDR3 is TGTGCCAGCTCACCGAATACGTGGACAAATTACTATGGCTACACCTTC.

The chain recombines TRBV7-8 with TRBJ2-6; 9 bases align to TRBD2. Losses at the gene ends were 0 bases for V and 0 bases for J; bases not matched to a gene: 9. Germline V gene lookup returns CDR1 SGHVS and CDR2 FQNEAQ. The CDR3 length is 20 residues. CDR3 amino acids: CASSLARIAGGFSGANVLTF. The CDR3 DNA reads as TGTGCCAGCAGCTTAGCGCGAATCGCGGGAGGGTTCTCTGGGGCCAACGTCCTGACTTTC.

The V call is TRBV6-5, the J call TRBJ2-7, with 8 positions matching TRBD2. After removal of 5 bases from V and 13 bases from J, the junction contained 16 bases not matched to a gene. This CDR3 has 14 amino acids. Germline V gene sequence: CDR1 MNHEY, CDR2 SVGAGI. CDR3 residues: CASSTGGAGPTFYF. The CDR3 coding sequence is TGTGCCAGCAGTACCGGGGGGGCAGGGCCAACTTTCTACTTC.